Below are 2 T cell receptor beta chains sequenced from a single sample in a study of shared clonotypes between healthy human individuals. The assay was immunoSEQ multiplex PCR, and TCRdb's table has in-frame clones only and misses some. The top ten clones hold under 2% of a sample with a few million clones, roughly 93% of them seen once. Only CD45RO-negative cells positively selected for CCR7 counted as naive CD8 cells, so terminally differentiated effector memory CD45RA+ cells were excluded. Sequencing used naive CD8+ T cells from PBMCs. The source of these receptors is a man aged 18-30 years in good health. Some clones in this sample may be carry-over from other donors' samples.

The J gene is TRBJ2-3, the V gene TRBV27; D uncertain. This CDR3 region has 15 residues. V was shortened by 2 bases and J by 2 bases, with 11 bases between the two germline ends. Germline values: CDR1 MNHEY, CDR2 SMNVEV (reference sequence). As DNA, the CDR3 is TGTGCCAGCAGTTTACCCTCACCGTTCACAGATACGCAGTATTTT. Translating it yields CASSLPSPFTDTQYF.

The rearrangement joins TRBV11-2 to TRBJ2-1; 9 bases align to TRBD2. J gave up 3 bases and V 0 bases, and 6 bases lay outside the gene matches. Germline CDR1 is SGHAT and CDR2 is FQNNGV. This CDR3 region has 17 residues. CDR3 sequence: CASSLDPSGANYNEQFF. CDR3 bases: TGTGCCAGCAGCTTAGATCCTAGCGGGGCAAACTACAATGAGCAGTTCTTC.